This T cell receptor beta chain was captured in a study of T cell repertoires in cytomegalovirus infection. Study at large: Matching HLA type, along with CMV infection, was indicated by public TCR beta signatures. Study findings and constraints: Public TCR beta family frequency separated CMV-and-HLA carriers, including in an independent cohort. Clonotypes of TCR beta that were HLA-C-restricted and CMV-specific dominated the ex vivo response.

Ten or more counts support this clonotype. Its specificity is not known. TCRdb reanalysed the reads using MiXCR and keeps one entry per CDR3 protein. The sample gives fewer than 550,000 distinct CDR3 sequences, approximately 15% of which show up once; more than 20% is in the top ten. With V trimmed by 1 base and J by 2 bases, 1 base remained unmatched. Germline CDR1 is SGHTA and CDR2 is FQGNSA. This CDR3 contains 16 residues. The source of this sequence is a human donor in good health (CMV status not recorded). Some clones in this sample may be carry-over from other donors' samples. This chain uses TRBV7-2 with TRBJ2-1; TRBD2 aligns across 11 bases. The sample taken for sequencing was CD8+ T cells from PBMCs. The CDR3 DNA reads TGTGCCAGCAGCTTAGAACTAGCGGGGGCCTACAATGAGCAGTTCTTC. Its translation is CASSLELAGAYNEQFF.